This passage covers 15 T cell receptor beta chains from one sample sequenced in a study of shared clonotypes between healthy human individuals. Assay: immunoSEQ multiplex PCR; the TCRdb copy retains only in-frame clones and omits some. The table has approximately 940,000 clones, 76% seen once. Sequencing was carried out using memory CD4+ T cells sorted from blood. Subset indicated: CD45RA-negative fraction. All receptors derive from a man younger than 35 in good health.

This clone was counted only a few times. The rearrangement links TRBV5-6 to TRBJ2-3; TRBD1 is a possible D gene (5 bases). V was trimmed by 0 bases and J by 2 bases, leaving 10 bases between them. Germline loops: CDR1 SGHDT, CDR2 YYEEEE. The length of the CDR3 is 15 residues. The CDR3 region has the DNA TGTGCCAGCAGCTTGGGGGGCTCTTCCACAGATACGCAGTATTTT. Encoded protein: CASSLGGSSTDTQYF.

V and J are TRBV7-2 and TRBJ2-1; no firm D call. CDR1 is SGHTA, CDR2 FQGNSA, per germline. CDR3 length: 12 amino acids. Trimming removed 6 bases from V and 12 bases from J, with 15 bases in between. CDR3 loop: CASRFGSLGQFF. The DNA of the CDR3 is TGTGCCAGCAGATTTGGTTCTCTTGGGCAGTTCTTC.

The count of this clone is one. The CDR3 protein is CASDPTGFYGYTF. For the CDR3, the DNA is TGCGCCAGCGACCCGACAGGCTTCTATGGCTACACCTTC. This chain links TRBV5-1 with TRBJ1-2, with D possibly being TRBD1 (6 bases). CDR1 is SGHRS and CDR2 is YFSETQ in the germline V gene. The CDR3 length is 13 residues. V gave up 7 bases and J gave up 4 bases, with 14 bases separating them.

V is TRBV9 and J is TRBJ2-2; no clear D gene. This CDR3 contains 14 residues. Trimming took off 3 bases at V and 0 bases at J, with 6 bases between the two ends. Germline V lookup: CDR1 SGDLS, CDR2 YYNGEE. CDR3 nucleotide sequence: TGTGCCAGCAGCGCCCTCACGAACACCGGGGAGCTGTTTTTT. This translates into CASSALTNTGELFF.

J is TRBJ2-7 and V is TRBV19; 9 bases fit TRBD2. The CDR3 is 15 residues long. V lost 7 bases, J lost 3 bases, and 10 bases stayed unmatched. Per the germline V gene, CDR1 is LNHDA and CDR2 is SQIVND (reference sequence). CDR3 region: CASKQSSGIGYEQYF. The CDR3 DNA reads TGTGCCAGTAAGCAGTCTAGCGGGATAGGCTACGAGCAGTACTTC.

The gene calls are TRBV7-8 and TRBJ1-4; D not resolved. Germline CDR1 is SGHVS and CDR2 is FQNEAQ. This CDR3 is built from 14 residues. Trimming took off 4 bases at V and 5 bases at J, with 11 bases between the two ends. The CDR3 region has the DNA TGTGCCAGCAGCTCAGACACGGTAAATGAAAAACTGTTTTTT. Protein sequence: CASSSDTVNEKLFF.

The gene calls are TRBV27 and TRBJ1-5; D not certain. V was pared by 7 bases and J by 7 bases, with 8 bases between. Germline V gives CDR1 MNHEY, CDR2 SMNVEV (reference sequence). CDR3 length equals 11 residues. CDR3 DNA sequence: TGTGCCAGCACCAAGAAACAGCCCCAGCATTTT. It translates to CASTKKQPQHF.

V and J are TRBV2 and TRBJ2-2; 14 positions match TRBD2. CDR1 and CDR2 from the germline V gene are SNHLY and FYNNEI. Trimming at V came to 6 bases and at J to 4 bases, leaving 1 base not matched to a gene. The CDR3 runs to 15 residues. CDR3: CASRGLAGATGELFF. CDR3 sequence (DNA): TGTGCCAGCAGGGGACTAGCGGGGGCCACCGGGGAGCTGTTTTTT.

This sequence joins TRBV2 and TRBJ1-5; the D is unclear. Germline assignment: CDR1 SNHLY and CDR2 FYNNEI. The CDR3 consists of 14 residues. V lost 0 bases to trimming and J lost 3 bases, with 6 bases between them. The CDR3 region is CASSEANSNQPQHF. Written as DNA, the CDR3 is TGTGCCAGCAGTGAAGCCAACTCCAATCAGCCCCAGCATTTT.

This clone was recorded only once. The chain uses TRBV6-1 and TRBJ2-1; 10 nucleotides line up with TRBD1. V lost 8 bases and J lost 5; bases outside the gene matches: 9. Per the germline V gene, CDR1 is MNHNS and CDR2 is SASEGT. This CDR3 region has 15 residues. Written as DNA, the CDR3 is TGTGCCAGCGGGGAGACAGGGGGCGCCCACAATGAGCAGTTCTTC. Its translation: CASGETGGAHNEQFF.

V gene TRBV10-2 combines with J gene TRBJ1-2, with TRBD1 identical over 10 bases. The V and J ends lost 9 bases and 2 bases, in that order; junction bases with no gene match: 3. This CDR3 region has 13 residues. Germline lookup yields CDR1 WSHSY and CDR2 SAAADI. The CDR3 DNA reads as TGCGCCAGTACGACAGGGGGCAACTATGGCTACACCTTC. Translation gives CASTTGGNYGYTF.

The chain's CDR3 is CASSTGGLNIQYF. The CDR3 coding sequence is TGTGCCAGCAGTACGGGGGGGCTGAACATTCAGTACTTC. The chain has TRBV2 and TRBJ2-4; TRBD2 matches at 8 bases. The CDR3 spans 13 residues. The V gene's germline CDR1 is SNHLY and CDR2 FYNNEI. Trimming at V came to 5 bases and at J to 7 bases, leaving 4 bases not matched to a gene.

This clone came up a few times. The J gene is TRBJ1-5, the V gene TRBV7-9; unclear D gene. V gave up 3 bases and J gave up 7 bases, with 16 bases separating them. CDR1 is SEHNR, CDR2 FQNEAQ, per germline (reference sequence). The CDR3 sequence is 15 residues long. Written as DNA, the CDR3 is TGTGCCAGCAGCTTTGGTGGTGGGCTTTCCCAGCCCCAGCATTTT. Translating gives CASSFGGGLSQPQHF.

About this clone: The junction departs from the called germline gene at one end, perhaps through a read error. V gene TRBV18 combines with J gene TRBJ1-1; a possible D gene is TRBD1 (6 bases). The CDR3 is 18 residues long. Germline CDR1 reads KGHSH; CDR2 reads LQKENI. The CDR3 nucleotides read TGTGCCAGCTCACAGCGCGGGGGTGGAACAGGGATGAACAGTGAAGCTTTCTTT. Its protein is CASSQRGGGTGMNSEAFF.

The chain joins TRBV6-5 to TRBJ1-5; D may be TRBD1 (5 bases). V was cut by 1 base and J by 2 bases, with 9 bases left in between. The CDR3 is 15 amino acids. Germline CDR1 and CDR2: MNHEY and SVGAGI. The CDR3 DNA reads as TGTGCCAGCAGTTACTTACAGGACCGCAATCAGCCCCAGCATTTT. It is translated as CASSYLQDRNQPQHF.